The present T cell receptor beta chain was sequenced within a study of cytomegalovirus exposure and HLA in healthy donors. Study information: About 179 million T cells yielded under 130 million unique TCR beta sequences in earlier analysis. The study placed about 81% of its 398 genotyped donors in the Caucasian-associated ancestry cluster. Notes on the study in general: Cytomegalovirus association was listed for roughly 160 TCR beta chains. Among CMV-associated TCR beta chains, most appeared HLA-restricted in a later analysis.

Amplification used 60 Vbeta primers and 13 Jbeta primers. Clones were sequenced by immunoSEQ multiplex PCR, and TCRdb holds only the in-frame ones, with some missing. The sample data list 200,000 to 250,000 clones. V lost 4 bases to trimming and J lost 6 bases; unmatched junction nucleotides: 5. This CDR3 region has 16 residues. The V gene's germline CDR1 is SGHRS and CDR2 YFSETQ. To note about this clone: Its antigen is not identified.

This receptor was obtained from a girl aged 2 to 10 in good health and CMV-seropositive. The sample comprised PBMCs. The V gene is TRBV5-1, the J gene TRBJ2-1; 15 bases align to TRBD2. CDR3 region: CASSSRTSGGGNEQFF. The CDR3 DNA reads TGCGCCAGCAGCAGCAGGACTAGCGGGGGGGGCAATGAGCAGTTCTTC.